The T cell receptor (beta chain) under discussion was sequenced for a study of blood T cells in healthy people across ages. This clonotype has only a few counts. A sample-barcoded 5' primer and a J-beta primer mix were used in a second PCR of about 6 to 12 cycles. TCRdb recomputed calls from the 5' RACE reads with MiXCR, one row per CDR3 protein. Of fewer than 1.5 million distinct CDR3 sequences listed, approximately 42% are singletons. Trimming took off 6 bases at V and 1 base at J, with 9 bases between the two ends. Per germline, CDR1 ENHRY and CDR2 SYGVKD. This CDR3 contains 13 residues. The specimen was blood. This TCR was recovered from a woman in her late teens or twenties in good health. The chain joins TRBV10-3 to TRBJ1-1; D perhaps matches TRBD1 (5 bases). CDR3 in amino acids: CAIRGTGNTEAFF. The CDR3 DNA reads TGTGCCATCAGGGGGACGGGGAACACTGAAGCTTTCTTT.